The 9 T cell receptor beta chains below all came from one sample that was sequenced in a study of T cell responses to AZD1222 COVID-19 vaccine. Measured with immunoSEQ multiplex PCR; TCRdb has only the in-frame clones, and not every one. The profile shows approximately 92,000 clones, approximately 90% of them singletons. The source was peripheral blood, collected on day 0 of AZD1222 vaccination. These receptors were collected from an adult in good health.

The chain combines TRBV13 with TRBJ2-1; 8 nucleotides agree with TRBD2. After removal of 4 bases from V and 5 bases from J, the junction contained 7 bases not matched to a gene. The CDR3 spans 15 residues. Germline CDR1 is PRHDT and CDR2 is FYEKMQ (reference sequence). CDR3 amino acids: CASSSVGLENNEQFF. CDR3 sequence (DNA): TGTGCCAGCAGCTCCGTGGGACTAGAAAACAATGAGCAGTTCTTC.

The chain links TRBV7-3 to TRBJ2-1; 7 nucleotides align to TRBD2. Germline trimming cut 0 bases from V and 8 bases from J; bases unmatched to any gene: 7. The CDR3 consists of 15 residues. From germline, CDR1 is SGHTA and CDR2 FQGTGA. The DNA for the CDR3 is TGTGCCAGCAGCTTAACCCGCGGGAGTGGCGATGAGCAGTTCTTC. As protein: CASSLTRGSGDEQFF.

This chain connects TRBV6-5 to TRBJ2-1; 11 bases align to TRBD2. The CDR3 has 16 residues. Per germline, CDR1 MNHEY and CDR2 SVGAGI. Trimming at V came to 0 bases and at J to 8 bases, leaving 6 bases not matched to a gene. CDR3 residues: CASSYSPSGGRDEQFF. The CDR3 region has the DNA TGTGCCAGCAGTTACTCCCCTAGCGGGGGGCGGGATGAGCAGTTCTTC.

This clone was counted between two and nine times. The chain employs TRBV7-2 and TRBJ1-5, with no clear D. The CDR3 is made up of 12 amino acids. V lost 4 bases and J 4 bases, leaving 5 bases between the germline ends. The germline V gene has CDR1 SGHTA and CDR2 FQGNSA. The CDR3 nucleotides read TGTGCCAGCAGCTCCGTTAATCAGCCCCAGCATTTT. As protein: CASSSVNQPQHF.

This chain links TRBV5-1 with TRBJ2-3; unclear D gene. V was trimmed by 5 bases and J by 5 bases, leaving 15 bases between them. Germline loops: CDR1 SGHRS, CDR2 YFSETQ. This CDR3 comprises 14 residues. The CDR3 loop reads CASSSVHQEDTQYF. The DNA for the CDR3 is TGCGCCAGCAGTTCCGTCCACCAGGAAGATACGCAGTATTTT.

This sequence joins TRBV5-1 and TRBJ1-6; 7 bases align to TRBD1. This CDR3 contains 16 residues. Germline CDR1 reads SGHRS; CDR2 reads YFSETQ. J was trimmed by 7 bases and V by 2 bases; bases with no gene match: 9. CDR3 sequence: CASSLSQGYSNSPLHF. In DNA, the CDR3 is TGCGCCAGCAGCTTATCACAGGGGTACAGCAATTCACCCCTCCACTTT. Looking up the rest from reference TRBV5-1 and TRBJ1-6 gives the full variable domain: KAGVTQTPRYLIKTRGQQVTLSCSPISGHRSVSWYQQTPGQGLQFLFEYFSETQRNKGNFPGRFSGRQFSNSRSEMNVSTLELGDSALYLCASSLSQGYSNSPLHFGNGTRLTVT.

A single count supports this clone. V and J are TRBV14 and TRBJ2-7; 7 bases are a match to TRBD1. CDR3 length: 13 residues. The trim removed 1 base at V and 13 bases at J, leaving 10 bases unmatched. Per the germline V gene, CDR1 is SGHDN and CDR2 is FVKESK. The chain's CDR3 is CASSQVPGQQDYF. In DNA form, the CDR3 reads TGTGCCAGCAGCCAAGTACCGGGACAGCAAGATTACTTC.

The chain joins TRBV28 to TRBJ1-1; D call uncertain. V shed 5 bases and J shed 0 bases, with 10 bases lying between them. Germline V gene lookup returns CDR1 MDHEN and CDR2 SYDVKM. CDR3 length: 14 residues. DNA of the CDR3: TGTGCCAGCAGTATCCAGCGGATGAACACTGAAGCTTTCTTT. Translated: CASSIQRMNTEAFF.

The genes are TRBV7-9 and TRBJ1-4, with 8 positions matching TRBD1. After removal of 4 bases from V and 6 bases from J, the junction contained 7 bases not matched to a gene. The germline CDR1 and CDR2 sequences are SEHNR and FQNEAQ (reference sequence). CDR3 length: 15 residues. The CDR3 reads CASSSFKQGDEKLFF. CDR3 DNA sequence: TGTGCCAGCAGCTCCTTTAAACAGGGGGATGAAAAACTGTTTTTT.